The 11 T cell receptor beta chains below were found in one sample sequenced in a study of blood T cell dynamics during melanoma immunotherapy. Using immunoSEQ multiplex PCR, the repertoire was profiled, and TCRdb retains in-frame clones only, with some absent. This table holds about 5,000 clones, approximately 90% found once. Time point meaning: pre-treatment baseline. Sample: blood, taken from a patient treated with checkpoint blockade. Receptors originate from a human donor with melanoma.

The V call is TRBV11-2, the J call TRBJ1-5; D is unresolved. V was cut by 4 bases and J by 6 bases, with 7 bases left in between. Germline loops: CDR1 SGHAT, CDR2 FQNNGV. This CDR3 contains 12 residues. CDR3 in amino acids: CASSSAGQPQHF. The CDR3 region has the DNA TGTGCCAGCAGCTCAGCGGGTCAGCCCCAGCATTTT.

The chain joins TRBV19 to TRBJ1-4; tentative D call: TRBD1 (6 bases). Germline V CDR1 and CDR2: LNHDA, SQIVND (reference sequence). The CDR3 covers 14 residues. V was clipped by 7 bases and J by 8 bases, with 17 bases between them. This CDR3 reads CASKSQGPGEKLFF. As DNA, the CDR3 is TGTGCCAGTAAAAGTCAGGGGCCGGGGGAAAAACTGTTTTTT.

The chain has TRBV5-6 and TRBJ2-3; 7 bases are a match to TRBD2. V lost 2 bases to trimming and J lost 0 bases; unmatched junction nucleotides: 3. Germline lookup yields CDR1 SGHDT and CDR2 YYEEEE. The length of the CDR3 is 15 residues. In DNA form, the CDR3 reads TGTGCCAGCAGCTTTAGCGGGTCTAGCACAGATACGCAGTATTTT. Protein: CASSFSGSSTDTQYF.

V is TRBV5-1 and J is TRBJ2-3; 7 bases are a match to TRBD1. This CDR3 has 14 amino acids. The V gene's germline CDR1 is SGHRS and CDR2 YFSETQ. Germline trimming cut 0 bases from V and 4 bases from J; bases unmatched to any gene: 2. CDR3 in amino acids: CASSLEGGPDTQYF. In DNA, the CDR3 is TGCGCCAGCAGCTTGGAAGGGGGCCCAGATACGCAGTATTTT.

The CDR3: CASSEEHADSSGYTF. DNA for the CDR3: TGTGCCAGCAGTGAAGAGCACGCGGATTCAAGTGGCTACACCTTC. J is TRBJ1-2 and V is TRBV6-1; D gene uncertain. The CDR3 covers 15 residues. V was clipped by 1 base and J by 7 bases, with 16 bases between them. Germline V lookup: CDR1 MNHNS, CDR2 SASEGT.

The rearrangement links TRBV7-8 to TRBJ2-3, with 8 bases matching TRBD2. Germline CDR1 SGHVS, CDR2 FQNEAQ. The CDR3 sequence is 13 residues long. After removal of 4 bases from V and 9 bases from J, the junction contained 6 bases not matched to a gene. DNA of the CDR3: TGTGCCAGCAGCTCGCCTGGACTAGCCACGCAGTATTTT. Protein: CASSSPGLATQYF.

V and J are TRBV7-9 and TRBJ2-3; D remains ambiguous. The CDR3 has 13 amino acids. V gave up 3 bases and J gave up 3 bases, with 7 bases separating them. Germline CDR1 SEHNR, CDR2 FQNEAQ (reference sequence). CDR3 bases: TGTGCCAGCAGCTTGTACTCGACAGATACGCAGTATTTT. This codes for CASSLYSTDTQYF.

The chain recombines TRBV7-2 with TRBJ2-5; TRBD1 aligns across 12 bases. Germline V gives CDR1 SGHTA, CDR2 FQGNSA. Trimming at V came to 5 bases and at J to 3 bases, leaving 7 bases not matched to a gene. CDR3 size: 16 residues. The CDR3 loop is CASSEGQGASKETQYF. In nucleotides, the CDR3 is TGTGCCAGCAGCGAGGGACAGGGGGCTTCAAAAGAGACCCAGTACTTC.

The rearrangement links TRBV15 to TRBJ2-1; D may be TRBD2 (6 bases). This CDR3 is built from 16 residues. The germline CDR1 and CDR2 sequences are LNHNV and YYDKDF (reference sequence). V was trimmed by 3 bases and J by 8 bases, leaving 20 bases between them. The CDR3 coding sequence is TGTGCCACCAGCAGCAGATTGGGACGAAGGAGGGATGAGCAGTTCTTC. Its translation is CATSSRLGRRRDEQFF.

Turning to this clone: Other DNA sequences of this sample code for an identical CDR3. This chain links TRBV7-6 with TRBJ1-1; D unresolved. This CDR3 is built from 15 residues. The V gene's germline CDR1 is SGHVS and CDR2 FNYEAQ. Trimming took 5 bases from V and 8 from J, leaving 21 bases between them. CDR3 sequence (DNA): TGTGCCAGCAGCCTCTCCTCCGGGCCCCTGACAGAAGCTTTCTTT. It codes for CASSLSSGPLTEAFF.

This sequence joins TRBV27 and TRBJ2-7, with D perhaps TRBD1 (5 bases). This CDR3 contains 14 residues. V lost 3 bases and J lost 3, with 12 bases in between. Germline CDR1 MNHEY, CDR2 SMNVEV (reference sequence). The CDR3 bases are TGTGCCAGCAGTTTTACTCGGACAAACTACGAGCAGTACTTC. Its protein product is CASSFTRTNYEQYF.